The clone carrying this T cell receptor beta chain was counted a single time. TCRdb's copy holds only in-frame clones and misses some; the assay was immunoSEQ multiplex PCR. The sample shows 170,000 or so clones, approximately 90% of them seen only once. This record comes from a study of T cell responses to AZD1222 COVID-19 vaccine. The CDR3 has 12 amino acids. The V gene lost 7 bases and the J gene lost 0 bases, with 7 bases spanning the gap. CDR1 is SQVTM, CDR2 ANQGSEA, per germline. The source material was peripheral blood, sampled on day 0 of AZD1222 vaccination. The chain uses TRBV29-1 and TRBJ2-1; perhaps TRBD2 as D (6 bases). The sequence was obtained from an adult in good health. CDR3 DNA: TGCAGCGCGGGGGACTCCTACAATGAGCAGTTCTTC. This gives the protein CSAGDSYNEQFF.